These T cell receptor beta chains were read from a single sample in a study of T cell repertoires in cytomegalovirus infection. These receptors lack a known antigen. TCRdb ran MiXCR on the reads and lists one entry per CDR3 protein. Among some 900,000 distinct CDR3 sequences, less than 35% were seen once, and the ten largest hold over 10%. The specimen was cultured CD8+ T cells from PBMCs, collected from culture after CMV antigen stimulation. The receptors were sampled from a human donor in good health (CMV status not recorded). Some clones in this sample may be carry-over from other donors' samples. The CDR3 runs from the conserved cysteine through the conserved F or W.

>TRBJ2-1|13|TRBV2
CARGQGAGNEQFF
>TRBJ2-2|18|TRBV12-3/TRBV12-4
CASSFGLLAGLNTGELFF
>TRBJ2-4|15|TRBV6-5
CASSSPDLYKNIQYF
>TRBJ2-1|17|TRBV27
CASTPSSGGPSTNEQFF
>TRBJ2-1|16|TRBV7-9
CASSLRGQTGYNEQFF
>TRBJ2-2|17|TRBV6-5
CASSYSISGSNTGELFF
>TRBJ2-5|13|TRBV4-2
CASSIETLETQYF
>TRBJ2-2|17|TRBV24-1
CATSESTGGRNTGELFF
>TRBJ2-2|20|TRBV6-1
CASSETRILAGGRNTGELFF
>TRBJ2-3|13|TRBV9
CASSEQNTDTQYF
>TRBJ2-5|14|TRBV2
CASSDRQGGETQYF
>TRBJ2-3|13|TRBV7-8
CASSLDEGSVQYF
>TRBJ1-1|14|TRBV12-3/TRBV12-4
CASSHSRLNTEAFF
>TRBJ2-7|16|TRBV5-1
CASSPTQGRSSYEQYF
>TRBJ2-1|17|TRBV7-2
CASSLVGGGVLYNEQFF
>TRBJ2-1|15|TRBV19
CASSIAGIPYNEQFF
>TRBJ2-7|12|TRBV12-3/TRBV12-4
CASSPTSGEQYF
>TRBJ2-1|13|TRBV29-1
CSVVTHSPNEQFF